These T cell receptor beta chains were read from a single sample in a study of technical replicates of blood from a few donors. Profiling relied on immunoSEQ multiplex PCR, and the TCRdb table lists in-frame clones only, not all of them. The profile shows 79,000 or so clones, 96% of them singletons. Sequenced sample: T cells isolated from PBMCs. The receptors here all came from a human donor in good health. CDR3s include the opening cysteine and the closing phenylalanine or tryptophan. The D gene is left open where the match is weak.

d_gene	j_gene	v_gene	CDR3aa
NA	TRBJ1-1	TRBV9	CASSVAGHSNTEAFF
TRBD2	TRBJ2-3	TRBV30	CAGTSGSFGDTQYF
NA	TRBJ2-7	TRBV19	CASSMQGKGEQYF
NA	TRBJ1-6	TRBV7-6	CASSLAQDSPLHF
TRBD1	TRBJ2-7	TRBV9	CASSVGPTGGSYEQYF
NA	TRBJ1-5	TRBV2	CASREGSSNQPQHF
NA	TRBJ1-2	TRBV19	CASSMGRDLRGYTF
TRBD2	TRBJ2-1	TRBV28	CASSLSLAGAQYNEQFF
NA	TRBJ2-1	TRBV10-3	CAISESSDEQFF
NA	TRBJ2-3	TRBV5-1	CASSLQGHTDTQYF
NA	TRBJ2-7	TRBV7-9	CASSLAQGSNPYEQYF
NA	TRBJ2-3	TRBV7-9	CASSFEEENTQYF
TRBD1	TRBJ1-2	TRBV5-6	CASSLGQDYGYTF
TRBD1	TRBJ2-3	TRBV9	CASSVGDREITDTQYF
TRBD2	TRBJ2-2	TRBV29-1	CSVDSGRATGELFF
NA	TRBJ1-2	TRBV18	CASSPGEAGYTF
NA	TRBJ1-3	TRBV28	CASSSPAVGGSIYF
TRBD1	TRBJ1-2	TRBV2	CASSGTGGGGYTF
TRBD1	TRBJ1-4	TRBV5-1	CASSLGQGREKLFF
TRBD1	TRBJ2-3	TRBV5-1	CASSQVRDRATDTQYF
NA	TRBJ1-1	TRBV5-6	CASSSGSTEAFF
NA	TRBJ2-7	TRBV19	CASSIQGSEQYF
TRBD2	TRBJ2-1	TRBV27	CASRAGGPGNEQFF
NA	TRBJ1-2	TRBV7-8	CATQTDPYGYTF
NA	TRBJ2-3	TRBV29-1	CSVEDLRGTDTQYF
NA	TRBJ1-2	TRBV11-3	CASSLNPTGPYGYTF
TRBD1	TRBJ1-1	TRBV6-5	CASSRQGGWTEAFF
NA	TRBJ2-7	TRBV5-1	CASSLGGLGAYEQYF
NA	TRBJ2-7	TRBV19	CASSSGGLHYEQYF
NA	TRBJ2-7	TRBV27	CASTQAPTYEQYF
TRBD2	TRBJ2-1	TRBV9	CASSVSGRAFNEQFF
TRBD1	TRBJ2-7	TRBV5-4	CASSLRDRTYEQYF
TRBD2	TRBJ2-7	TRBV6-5	CASKLAGAYEQYF
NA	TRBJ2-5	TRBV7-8	CASSPPPPRQETQYF
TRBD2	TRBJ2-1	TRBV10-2	CASWAGGYYNEQFF
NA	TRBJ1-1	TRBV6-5	CASSYSEGNTEAFF
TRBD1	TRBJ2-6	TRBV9	CASSVHPGQGIAGANVLTF
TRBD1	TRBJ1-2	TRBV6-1	CASSDPRGRGDGYTF
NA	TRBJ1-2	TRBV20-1	CSARVDYGYTF
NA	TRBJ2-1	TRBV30	CAWTPVREVFNEQFF
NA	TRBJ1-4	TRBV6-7	CAIQGADATNEKLFF
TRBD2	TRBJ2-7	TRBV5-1	CASSPGGGISLYEQYF
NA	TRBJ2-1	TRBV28	CASTLSGSSYNEQFF
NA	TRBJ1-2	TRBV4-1	CASSRPGEGLTYGYTF